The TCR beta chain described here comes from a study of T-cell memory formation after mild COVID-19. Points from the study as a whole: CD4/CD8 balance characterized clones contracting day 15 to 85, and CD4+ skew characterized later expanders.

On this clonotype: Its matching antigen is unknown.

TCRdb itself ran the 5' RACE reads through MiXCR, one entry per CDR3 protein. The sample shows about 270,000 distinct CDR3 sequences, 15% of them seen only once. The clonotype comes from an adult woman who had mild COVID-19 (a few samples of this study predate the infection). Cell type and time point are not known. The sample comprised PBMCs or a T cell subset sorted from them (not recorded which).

The CDR3 here is CASSLKGDSGYEQYF. In DNA form, the CDR3 reads TGCGCCAGCAGCTTGAAAGGGGATTCGGGCTACGAGCAGTACTTC. The chain uses TRBV5-1 and TRBJ2-7, with D possibly being TRBD1 (5 bases). The germline V gene encodes CDR1 SGHRS and CDR2 YFSETQ. Trimming took 1 base from V and 3 from J, leaving 14 bases between them. The CDR3 runs to 15 residues. Supplemented by reference TRBV5-1 and TRBJ2-7, the full variable domain reads KAGVTQTPRYLIKTRGQQVTLSCSPISGHRSVSWYQQTPGQGLQFLFEYFSETQRNKGNFPGRFSGRQFSNSRSEMNVSTLELGDSALYLCASSLKGDSGYEQYFGPGTRLTVT.